Presented here are 17 T cell receptor beta chains from one specimen sequenced in a study of shared clonotypes between healthy human individuals (dated by TCRdb to the early 2020s). Receptor libraries were prepared by the immunoSEQ multiplex PCR assay. The table comes from immuneACCESS by way of TCRdb, which keeps in-frame sequences with V and J called. Part of the clones is missing from these tables; in studies checked, under half for an unresolved V gene and the rest for unknown reasons. The sample includes about 530,000 clones, with approximately 79% observed a single time. Around 13% of the sample is taken by the ten largest. Sequencing was carried out using PBMCs. The receptor source for this set is a woman between 40 and 55 years old in good health. Some clones in this sample may be carry-over from other donors' samples.

V usage is TRBV15 and J usage is TRBJ2-2, with 14 nucleotides matching TRBD2. Germline V CDR1 and CDR2: LNHNV, YYDKDF (reference sequence). The CDR3 consists of 16 residues. V was clipped by 7 bases and J by 6 bases; unmatched bases: 7. The CDR3 is CATTWGLAGDSGELFF. The CDR3 nucleotides read TGTGCCACCACCTGGGGACTAGCGGGAGACTCCGGGGAGCTGTTTTTT.

The chain uses TRBV4-2 and TRBJ2-1, with unresolved D. The V gene's germline CDR1 is LGHNA and CDR2 YNFKEQ. This CDR3 is 14 amino acids long. The ends were cut back, 1 base at V and 4 bases at J, with 8 bases in the middle. This CDR3 is CASSQVPGYNEQFF. The CDR3 DNA sequence: TGTGCCAGCAGCCAAGTACCCGGATACAATGAGCAGTTCTTC.

The chain is built from TRBV5-6 and TRBJ2-7; D unresolved. CDR3 length: 14 amino acids. V dropped 4 bases and J dropped 4 bases, with 15 bases sitting between them. Germline-derived CDR1 and CDR2 are SGHDT and YYEEEE. CDR3: CASSPRDGPYEQYF. CDR3 DNA sequence: TGTGCCAGCAGCCCCCGAGATGGCCCTTACGAGCAGTACTTC.

This sequence joins TRBV5-4 and TRBJ1-2; D gene ambiguous. Trimming removed 0 bases at V and 4 bases at J, with 13 bases between. From germline, CDR1 is SGHNT and CDR2 YYREEE (reference sequence). This CDR3 spans 15 amino acids. This CDR3 reads CASSLVGPGAYGYTF. For the CDR3, the DNA is TGTGCCAGCAGCTTGGTAGGACCGGGCGCCTATGGCTACACCTTC.

The chain couples TRBV7-2 to TRBJ2-2, with a weak D call TRBD2 (6 bases). Trimming took off 6 bases at V and 4 bases at J, with 18 bases between the two ends. CDR1 is SGHTA and CDR2 is FQGNSA in the germline V gene. This CDR3 comprises 16 residues. The CDR3 DNA reads as TGTGCCAGCAGAGCGACTAGTCTCGGTGTCACCGGGGAGCTGTTTTTT. As protein: CASRATSLGVTGELFF. The whole variable domain, remainder taken from reference TRBV7-2 and TRBJ2-2, is GAGVSQSPSNKVTEKGKDVELRCDPISGHTALYWYRQSLGQGLEFLIYFQGNSAPDKSGLPSDRFSAERTGGSVSTLTIQRTQQEDSAVYLCASRATSLGVTGELFFGEGSRLTVL.

This clone has only a few counts. V is TRBV10-3 and J is TRBJ1-1; a possible D gene is TRBD1 (5 bases). Germline V lookup: CDR1 ENHRY, CDR2 SYGVKD. This CDR3 comprises 14 residues. V shed 6 bases and J shed 3 bases, with 14 bases lying between them. CDR3 region: CAISQAGLDTEAFF. In DNA, the CDR3 is TGTGCCATCAGCCAAGCGGGGCTAGACACTGAAGCTTTCTTT.

For this clone: A far larger clone is one base from this, pointing to a likely read error. Other DNA sequences in this specimen translate into the identical CDR3. V and J are TRBV5-4 and TRBJ1-1; no firm D call. V was pared by 0 bases and J by 3 bases, with 9 bases between. Germline values: CDR1 SGHNT, CDR2 YYREEE (reference sequence). The CDR3 totals 14 residues. CDR3: CASSLAGSHTEAFF. For the CDR3, the DNA is TGTGCCAGCAGCTTGGCGGGCAGCCACACTGAAGCTTTCTTT.

The genes are TRBV9 and TRBJ1-1, with D unresolved. The germline CDR1 and CDR2 sequences are SGDLS and YYNGEE. The ends were cut back, 0 bases at V and 1 base at J, with 10 bases in the middle. The CDR3 extends over 15 amino acids. The CDR3 region is CASSVGLPANTEAFF. CDR3 sequence (DNA): TGTGCCAGCAGCGTAGGACTCCCGGCGAACACTGAAGCTTTCTTT.

This chain joins TRBV6-1 and TRBJ2-6; D is unclear. Germline assignment: CDR1 MNHNS and CDR2 SASEGT. This CDR3 contains 19 residues. The ends were cut back, 4 bases at V and 0 bases at J, with 19 bases in the middle. CDR3 nucleotides: TGTGCCAGCAGTGGCGGATACTTCGGTGGGGACTCTGGGGCCAACGTCCTGACTTTC. Translated, it gives CASSGGYFGGDSGANVLTF.

This clone has more than one count but fewer than ten. This rearrangement joins TRBV29-1 to TRBJ1-2; D remains unclear. Trimming removed 3 bases at V and 1 base at J, with 12 bases between. The CDR3 consists of 14 residues. Germline assignment: CDR1 SQVTM and CDR2 ANQGSEA. CDR3 loop: CSVETSYDNYGYTF. The CDR3 nucleotides are TGCAGCGTTGAGACCTCGTATGATAACTATGGCTACACCTTC. The full variable domain, its missing parts supplied by reference TRBV29-1 and TRBJ1-2, is SAVISQKPSRDICQRGTSLTIQCQVDSQVTMMFWYRQQPGQSLTLIATANQGSEATYESGFVIDKFPISRPNLTFSTLTVSNMSPEDSSIYLCSVETSYDNYGYTFGSGTRLTVV.

The chain couples TRBV6-7 to TRBJ2-7, with D possibly called TRBD1 or TRBD2 (5 bases each). TRBV6-7 is assigned to the ORF class and has an uncertain function. V was trimmed by 3 bases and J by 0 bases, leaving 15 bases between them. There are 16 residues in the CDR3. The CDR3 coding sequence is TGTGCCAGCAGTTATGATTGGGACGAGGGCTCCTACGAGCAGTACTTC. It yields the protein CASSYDWDEGSYEQYF.

The chain employs TRBV30 and TRBJ1-2; D gene ambiguous. The CDR3 contains 13 residues. V lost 0 bases to trimming and J lost 6 bases, with 11 bases between them. From germline, CDR1 is GTSNPN and CDR2 SVGIG (reference sequence). The chain's CDR3 is CAWSVGLRNGYTF. In DNA, the CDR3 is TGTGCCTGGAGTGTGGGCCTGCGGAATGGCTACACCTTC. The full variable domain, its missing parts supplied by reference TRBV30 and TRBJ1-2, is SQTIHQWPATLVQPVGSPLSLECTVEGTSNPNLYWYRQAAGRGLQLLFYSVGIGQISSEVPQNLSASRPQDRQFILSSKKLLLSDSGFYLCAWSVGLRNGYTFGSGTRLTVV.

This rearrangement joins TRBV30 to TRBJ1-5, with 10 bases that match TRBD1. The CDR3 consists of 14 residues. After removal of 2 bases from V and 6 bases from J, the junction contained 4 bases not matched to a gene. Germline-derived CDR1 and CDR2 are GTSNPN and SVGIG (reference sequence). The CDR3: CAWSSGTGVQPQHF. The CDR3 nucleotides are TGTGCCTGGAGTTCCGGGACAGGGGTTCAGCCCCAGCATTTT.

This rearrangement joins TRBV19 to TRBJ2-7; 8 positions agree with TRBD1. The germline CDR1 and CDR2 sequences are LNHDA and SQIVND (reference sequence). Trimming at V came to 4 bases and at J to 7 bases, leaving 15 bases not matched to a gene. This CDR3 contains 16 residues. The CDR3 nucleotides are TGTGCCAGTAGTACAGGCGCGGGACAGGTGGTTTGGGAGCAGTACTTC. It yields the protein CASSTGAGQVVWEQYF.

This clone was seen once. The chain has TRBV7-8 and TRBJ2-2, with D possibly matching TRBD2 (6 bases). The CDR3 loop spans 14 amino acids. CDR1 and CDR2 (germline): SGHVS, FQNEAQ. With 3 bases removed from V and 4 bases from J, the gap between germline ends came to 9 bases. The CDR3 sequence: CASSLGLTTGELFF. DNA of the CDR3: TGTGCCAGCAGCTTGGGACTCACCACCGGGGAGCTGTTTTTT. Looking up the rest from reference TRBV7-8 and TRBJ2-2 gives the full variable domain: GAGVSQSPRYKVAKRGQDVALRCDPISGHVSLFWYQQALGQGPEFLTYFQNEAQLDKSGLPSDRFFAERPEGSVSTLKIQRTQQEDSAVYLCASSLGLTTGELFFGEGSRLTVL.

This clone was recorded once. A read error may produce the germline difference seen at one junction end. The chain carries TRBV14 and TRBJ1-1; a weak D match, TRBD1 (6 bases). Germline assignment: CDR1 SGHDN and CDR2 FVKESK. The CDR3 sequence is 13 residues long. The CDR3: CVSSQDRETEAFF. CDR3 DNA sequence: TGTGTCAGCAGCCAGGACAGAGAGACTGAAGCTTTCTTT.

This chain connects TRBV29-1 to TRBJ2-5; tentatively, D is TRBD2 (5 bases). The J call may be wrong; the DNA end is better matched by TRBJ2-7. The CDR3 has 15 residues. Looked up from germline, CDR1 is SQVTM and CDR2 is ANQGSEA. The CDR3 DNA is TGCAGCGTTCTTAAGTTGCGCCAGACTACCTACGAGCAGTACTTC. Protein sequence: CSVLKLRQTTYEQYF.